Following are 28 T cell receptor beta chains from one sample sequenced in a study of cytomegalovirus exposure and HLA in healthy donors. The assay was immunoSEQ multiplex PCR, and TCRdb's table has in-frame clones only and misses some. In the table there are approximately 220,000 clones, 90% to 95% of which are singletons. Sequencing was carried out using PBMCs. Receptors were obtained from a woman under 30 in good health and CMV-seronegative.

The rearrangement uses TRBV7-9 and TRBJ2-3; 13 nucleotides agree with TRBD2. The CDR3 has 19 residues. The germline CDR1 and CDR2 sequences are SEHNR and FQNEAQ (reference sequence). V lost 0 bases to trimming and J lost 4 bases; unmatched junction nucleotides: 10. This CDR3 reads CASSLAETSGRISSDTQYF. As DNA, the CDR3 is TGTGCCAGCAGCTTAGCAGAGACTAGCGGGAGGATCAGTTCAGATACGCAGTATTTT.

V is TRBV7-8 and J is TRBJ2-7; D gene unclear. This CDR3 is built from 14 residues. The germline V gene has CDR1 SGHVS and CDR2 FQNEAQ. Trimming took off 6 bases at V and 0 bases at J, with 12 bases between the two ends. CDR3 loop: CASRRLPNSYEQYF. The CDR3 coding sequence is TGTGCCAGCAGGCGTTTACCTAACTCCTACGAGCAGTACTTC.

This clone was recorded a few times. The rearrangement joins TRBV11-2 to TRBJ2-7; maybe TRBD1 (5 bases). Germline values: CDR1 SGHAT, CDR2 FQNNGV. The germline V and J ends were trimmed by 1 base and 3 bases, with 13 bases remaining between them. The CDR3 is 15 amino acids. The CDR3 spells CASSLGTAGLYEQYF. In nucleotides, the CDR3 is TGTGCCAGCAGCTTAGGCACGGCAGGGCTCTACGAGCAGTACTTC.

J is TRBJ1-5 and V is TRBV5-8; 7 nucleotides agree with TRBD1. The germline gives CDR1 SGHTS, CDR2 YDEGEE. The trim removed 0 bases at V and 3 bases at J, leaving 3 bases unmatched. The CDR3 sequence is 15 residues long. The CDR3 region is CASSLDRGINQPQHF. In DNA form, the CDR3 reads TGTGCCAGCAGCTTGGACAGGGGCATCAATCAGCCCCAGCATTTT.

J is TRBJ1-1 and V is TRBV5-6; D ambiguous. Germline CDR1 reads SGHDT; CDR2 reads YYEEEE. The CDR3 is 14 amino acids. V shed 0 bases and J shed 3 bases, with 9 bases lying between them. This chain's CDR3 is CASSLGGGYTEAFF. The DNA for the CDR3 is TGTGCCAGCAGCTTGGGGGGAGGGTACACTGAAGCTTTCTTT.

The J gene is TRBJ2-3, the V gene TRBV9, with 7 bases fitting TRBD1. Trimming removed 0 bases from V and 2 bases from J; junction bases left unmatched: 6. The germline gives CDR1 SGDLS, CDR2 YYNGEE. The length of the CDR3 is 16 residues. CDR3 sequence reads: CASSVVGTGATDTQYF. The CDR3 nucleotides read TGTGCCAGCAGCGTAGTAGGAACAGGGGCCACAGATACGCAGTATTTT.

A few counts support this clone. V usage is TRBV19 and J usage is TRBJ2-5; TRBD1 aligns across 8 bases. The CDR3 totals 14 residues. With 3 bases clipped from V and 1 base from J, the junction kept 1 base outside the gene matches. Germline-derived CDR1 and CDR2 are LNHDA and SQIVND (reference sequence). CDR3 protein: CASSIGQGQETQYF. As DNA, the CDR3 is TGTGCCAGTAGTATTGGACAGGGCCAAGAGACCCAGTACTTC.

For this clone: At one boundary the junction diverges from the germline segment, which might be a read error. This chain uses TRBV7-9 with TRBJ2-3; TRBD2 matches 13 bases. The CDR3 spans 14 residues. Germline V lookup: CDR1 SEHNR, CDR2 FQNEAQ (reference sequence). The CDR3 region is CASSLRTSGGQWDF. The CDR3 DNA reads as TGTGCCAGCAGCCTTCGGACTAGCGGGGGCCAGTGGGATTTT.

The chain is built from TRBV19 and TRBJ1-5, with a weak D call TRBD1 (6 bases). The CDR3 covers 16 residues. CDR1 and CDR2 (germline): LNHDA, SQIVND (reference sequence). Trimming took off 0 bases at V and 4 bases at J, with 13 bases between the two ends. The CDR3: CASSIDITGTNQPQHF. In nucleotides, the CDR3 is TGTGCCAGTAGTATAGACATCACAGGGACAAATCAGCCCCAGCATTTT.

The table lists this clone with a few counts. J is TRBJ2-2 and V is TRBV5-1, with D possibly being TRBD1 (5 bases). V was shortened by 0 bases and J by 8 bases, with 8 bases between the two germline ends. Germline lookup yields CDR1 SGHRS and CDR2 YFSETQ. The CDR3 totals 13 residues. The CDR3 sequence is CASSLVQGGELFF. CDR3 in DNA: TGCGCCAGCAGCTTGGTTCAGGGAGGGGAGCTGTTTTTT.

This clone was detected only a few times. J is TRBJ2-7 and V is TRBV7-9, with 9 bases identical to TRBD1. V shed 3 bases and J 6 bases; nucleotides not matched to a gene: 6. Germline loops: CDR1 SEHNR, CDR2 FQNEAQ (reference sequence). CDR3 length: 14 residues. CDR3 nucleotides: TGTGCCAGCAGCTTTGAAGGGACAGGGAGCGAGCAGTACTTC. Translated, it gives CASSFEGTGSEQYF.

The rearrangement joins TRBV5-1 to TRBJ1-6; 10 nucleotides align to TRBD1. The junction had 15 bases not matched to a gene; V was cut back by 4 bases and J by 8 bases. The CDR3 consists of 18 residues. In germline, CDR1 is SGHRS, CDR2 YFSETQ. DNA for the CDR3: TGCGCCAGCAGCCCCAAACCGACAGGGGGCGCGACGGATTCACCCCTCCACTTT. Translated: CASSPKPTGGATDSPLHF.

This chain joins TRBV10-3 and TRBJ2-5, with 8 nucleotides matching TRBD2. CDR1 ENHRY and CDR2 SYGVKD come from the germline V gene. The CDR3 contains 14 residues. V trimming: 9 bases; J trimming: 5 bases; junction bases outside the gene matches: 11. CDR3 in amino acids: CAISGLAEGETQYF. CDR3 bases: TGTGCCATTTCCGGACTAGCCGAGGGGGAGACCCAGTACTTC.

This chain joins TRBV10-3 and TRBJ1-1; 8 nucleotides match TRBD1. Trimming removed 7 bases from V and 1 base from J; junction bases left unmatched: 2. This CDR3 region has 13 residues. Looked up from germline, CDR1 is ENHRY and CDR2 is SYGVKD. The CDR3 nucleotides read TGTGCCATCAAGCAGGGGGCGAACACTGAAGCTTTCTTT. This sequence encodes CAIKQGANTEAFF.

The chain's CDR3 is CASSRLNTEAFF. The CDR3 DNA sequence: TGTGCCAGCAGCCGTTTGAACACTGAAGCTTTCTTT. The rearrangement links TRBV2 to TRBJ1-1; the D is unclear. Germline values: CDR1 SNHLY, CDR2 FYNNEI. The CDR3 contains 12 residues. Trimming removed 6 bases from V and 0 bases from J, with 5 bases in between.

The chain employs TRBV11-2 and TRBJ2-1; D is undetermined. The CDR3 is 17 residues long. Trimming took 5 bases from V and 4 from J, leaving 21 bases between them. Germline assignment: CDR1 SGHAT and CDR2 FQNNGV. In DNA form, the CDR3 reads TGTGCCAGCAGCCCACTAAAACTAAGTCCTATATACAATGAGCAGTTCTTC. Residues: CASSPLKLSPIYNEQFF.

This rearrangement joins TRBV11-2 to TRBJ2-2; D is uncertain. The V end lost 2 bases, the J end lost 3 bases, and 10 bases lay between the germline ends. Germline loops: CDR1 SGHAT, CDR2 FQNNGV. There are 15 residues in the CDR3. The CDR3 DNA reads TGTGCCAGCAGCTTATTCTCGGGTGACACCGGGGAGCTGTTTTTT. Its protein product is CASSLFSGDTGELFF.

This clone was detected once. V gene TRBV9 combines with J gene TRBJ2-1; TRBD1 might be the D (5 bases). Germline V gene sequence: CDR1 SGDLS, CDR2 YYNGEE. The CDR3 extends over 17 amino acids. The germline V and J ends were trimmed by 1 base and 7 bases, with 21 bases remaining between them. DNA for the CDR3: TGTGCCAGCAGCGTACACTCGACAGAGGTAAGGGTGAATGAGCAGTTCTTC. Translated, it gives CASSVHSTEVRVNEQFF.

The chain employs TRBV7-8 and TRBJ1-6; 8 bases fit TRBD1. Germline-derived CDR1 and CDR2 are SGHVS and FQNEAQ. The CDR3 has 14 amino acids. Germline trimming cut 5 bases from V and 10 bases from J; bases unmatched to any gene: 7. CDR3 sequence reads: CASSPQTGDSPLHF. The CDR3 bases are TGTGCCAGCAGCCCCCAGACAGGGGACTCACCCCTCCACTTT.

The gene calls are TRBV2 and TRBJ2-4; 9 nucleotides agree with TRBD1. CDR3 length: 16 amino acids. The germline CDR1 and CDR2 sequences are SNHLY and FYNNEI. The junction had 11 bases not matched to a gene; V was cut back by 8 bases and J by 3 bases. The CDR3 loop is CASWTGASKDKNIQYF. The CDR3 DNA reads TGTGCCAGCTGGACAGGGGCTAGCAAAGACAAAAACATTCAGTACTTC.

The CDR3 DNA reads TGTGCCAGCAGTGAAGCTTCCGGGACTAGCGGATACGAGCAGTACTTC. Its translation is CASSEASGTSGYEQYF. The J gene is TRBJ2-7, the V gene TRBV6-1, with 11 nucleotides matching TRBD2. The CDR3 has 16 amino acids. Germline V gene lookup returns CDR1 MNHNS and CDR2 SASEGT. J lost 4 bases, V lost 0 bases, and 5 bases had no gene match.

The chain links TRBV2 to TRBJ2-1; 10 nucleotides line up with TRBD2. Germline-derived CDR1 and CDR2 are SNHLY and FYNNEI. The CDR3 contains 15 residues. V shed 4 bases, J shed 8 bases, and the junction held 8 bases outside the gene matches. CDR3 protein: CASSGLAGKLDEQFF. The CDR3 nucleotides read TGTGCCAGCAGTGGACTAGCGGGCAAATTGGATGAGCAGTTCTTC.

J is TRBJ2-3 and V is TRBV4-2, with TRBD2 matching 11 bases. CDR1 LGHNA and CDR2 YNFKEQ come from the germline V gene. CDR3 length: 16 amino acids. V lost 5 bases and J lost 1; bases outside the gene matches: 5. CDR3: CASSVIAGGGTDTQYF. The CDR3 DNA sequence: TGTGCCAGCAGCGTCATAGCGGGAGGGGGCACAGATACGCAGTATTTT.

J is TRBJ1-2 and V is TRBV9; 10 bases map to TRBD1. The length of the CDR3 is 17 residues. J gave up 7 bases and V 3 bases, and 15 bases lay outside the gene matches. From germline, CDR1 is SGDLS and CDR2 YYNGEE. CDR3 sequence (DNA): TGTGCCAGCAGCGCCCGACAGGGGGCCCCGTCGGAGATTGGCTACACCTTC. This codes for CASSARQGAPSEIGYTF.

The chain has TRBV6-1 and TRBJ1-4; the D gene is possibly TRBD1 (5 bases). Per germline, CDR1 MNHNS and CDR2 SASEGT. Trimming took 6 bases from V and 7 from J, leaving 15 bases between them. This CDR3 region has 14 residues. CDR3 region: CASRRGGEREKLFF. Written as DNA, the CDR3 is TGTGCCAGCAGGAGGGGAGGGGAACGTGAAAAACTGTTTTTT.

The chain has TRBV5-6 and TRBJ1-3; a possible D gene is TRBD1 (6 bases). There are 15 residues in the CDR3. Germline V lookup: CDR1 SGHDT, CDR2 YYEEEE. Trimming took 0 bases from V and 5 from J, leaving 12 bases between them. DNA of the CDR3: TGTGCCAGCAGCTTGGTTGCAGGGGCTAGAAACACCATATATTTT. It translates to CASSLVAGARNTIYF.

The chain combines TRBV5-4 with TRBJ1-1, with 8 bases fitting TRBD1. CDR3 size: 14 residues. From germline, CDR1 is SGHNT and CDR2 YYREEE (reference sequence). The V and J ends lost 1 base and 10 bases, in that order; junction bases with no gene match: 9. CDR3 DNA: TGTGCCAGCAGCTTGAGAACAGGACAGGGAGGAGCTTTCTTT. Amino acids: CASSLRTGQGGAFF.

V is TRBV11-2 and J is TRBJ2-7, with a weak D call TRBD1 (5 bases). The CDR3 runs to 15 residues. Trimming took off 5 bases at V and 10 bases at J, with 24 bases between the two ends. Per the germline V gene, CDR1 is SGHAT and CDR2 is FQNNGV. The CDR3 region has the DNA TGTGCCAGCAGCCAGGGTATGGATCGCTACGCCAGTCAGTACTTC. Translating it yields CASSQGMDRYASQYF.